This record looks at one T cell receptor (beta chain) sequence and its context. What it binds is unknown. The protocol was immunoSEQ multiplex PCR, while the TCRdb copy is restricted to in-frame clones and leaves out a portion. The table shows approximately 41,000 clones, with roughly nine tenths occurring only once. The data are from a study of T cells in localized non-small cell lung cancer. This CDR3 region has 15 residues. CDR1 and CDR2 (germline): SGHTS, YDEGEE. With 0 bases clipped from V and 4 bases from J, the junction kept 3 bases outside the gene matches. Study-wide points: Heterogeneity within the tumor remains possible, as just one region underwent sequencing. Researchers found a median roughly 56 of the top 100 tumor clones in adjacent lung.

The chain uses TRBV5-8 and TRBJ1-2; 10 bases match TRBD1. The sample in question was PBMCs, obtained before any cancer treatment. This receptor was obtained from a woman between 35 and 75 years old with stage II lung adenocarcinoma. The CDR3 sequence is CASSLGQGASYGYTF. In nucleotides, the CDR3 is TGTGCCAGCAGCTTGGGACAGGGGGCTTCCTATGGCTACACCTTC. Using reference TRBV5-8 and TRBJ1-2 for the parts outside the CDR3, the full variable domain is EAGVTQSPTHLIKTRGQQATLRCSPISGHTSVYWYQQALGLGLQFLLWYDEGEERNRGNFPPRFSGRQFPNYSSELNVNALELEDSALYLCASSLGQGASYGYTFGSGTRLTVV.